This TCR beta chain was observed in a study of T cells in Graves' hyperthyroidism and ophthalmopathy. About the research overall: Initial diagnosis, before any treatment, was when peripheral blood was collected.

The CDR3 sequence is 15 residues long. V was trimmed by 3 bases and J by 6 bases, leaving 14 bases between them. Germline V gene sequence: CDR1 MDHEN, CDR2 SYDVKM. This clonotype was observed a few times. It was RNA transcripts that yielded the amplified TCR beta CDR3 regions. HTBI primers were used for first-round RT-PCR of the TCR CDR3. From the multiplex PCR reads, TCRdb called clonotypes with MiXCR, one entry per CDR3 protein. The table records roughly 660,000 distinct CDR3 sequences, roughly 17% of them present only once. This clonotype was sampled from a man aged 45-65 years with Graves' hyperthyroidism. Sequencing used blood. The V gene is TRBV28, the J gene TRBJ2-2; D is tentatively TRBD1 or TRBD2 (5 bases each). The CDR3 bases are TGTGCCAGCAGTTTTGGTGGGGGTGTGGCCGGGGAGCTGTTTTTT. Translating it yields CASSFGGGVAGELFF.